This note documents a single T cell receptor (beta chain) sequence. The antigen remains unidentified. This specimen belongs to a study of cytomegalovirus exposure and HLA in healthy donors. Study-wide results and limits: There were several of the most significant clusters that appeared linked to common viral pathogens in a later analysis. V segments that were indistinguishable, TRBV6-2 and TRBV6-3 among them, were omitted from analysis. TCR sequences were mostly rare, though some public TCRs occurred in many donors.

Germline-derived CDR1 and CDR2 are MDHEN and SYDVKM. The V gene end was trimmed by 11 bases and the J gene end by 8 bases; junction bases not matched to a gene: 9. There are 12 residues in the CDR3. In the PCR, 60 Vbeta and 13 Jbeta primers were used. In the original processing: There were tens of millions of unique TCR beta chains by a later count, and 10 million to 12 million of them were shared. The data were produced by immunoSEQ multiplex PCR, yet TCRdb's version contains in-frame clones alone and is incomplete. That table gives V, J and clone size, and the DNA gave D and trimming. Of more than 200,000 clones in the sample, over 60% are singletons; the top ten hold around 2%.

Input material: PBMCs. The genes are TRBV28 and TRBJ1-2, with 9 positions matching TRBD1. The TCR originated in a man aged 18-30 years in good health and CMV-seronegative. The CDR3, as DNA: TGTGCCGGGGGACAGGGTCCGTCGGGCTACACCTTC. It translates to CAGGQGPSGYTF.